A single sample gave rise to the 20 T cell receptor beta chains below, sequenced in a study of cytomegalovirus exposure and HLA in healthy donors. Use of 60 Vbeta and 13 Jbeta primers characterized the PCR. TCRdb keeps only in-frame clones here, not all; method: immunoSEQ multiplex PCR. The listing records under 150,000 clones. Material for sequencing was PBMCs. The receptors derive from an older woman in good health and CMV-seronegative.

The chain uses TRBV29-1 and TRBJ1-2; D unclear. Germline V gene lookup returns CDR1 SQVTM and CDR2 ANQGSEA. The CDR3 has 14 amino acids. Between the trimmed V and J ends, which lost 6 bases and 1 base, there was a span of 15 bases. CDR3 loop: CSVYTGSYNYGYTF. Here the CDR3 DNA reads TGCAGCGTATATACCGGGTCCTATAACTATGGCTACACCTTC.

This chain links TRBV7-9 with TRBJ2-1; 7 bases align to TRBD2. With V trimmed by 5 bases and J by 2 bases, 9 bases remained unmatched. CDR3 length equals 16 residues. Germline CDR1 SEHNR, CDR2 FQNEAQ (reference sequence). The CDR3 sequence is CASSPSGVIPYNEQFF. CDR3 DNA: TGTGCCAGCAGCCCCAGCGGGGTAATACCCTACAATGAGCAGTTCTTC. The entire variable domain, with the rest obtained from reference TRBV7-9 and TRBJ2-1, is as follows: DTGVSQNPRHKITKRGQNVTFRCDPISEHNRLYWYRQTLGQGPEFLTYFQNEAQLEKSRLLSDRFSAERPKGSFSTLEIQRTEQGDSAMYLCASSPSGVIPYNEQFFGPGTRLTVL.

This chain connects TRBV2 to TRBJ2-3; 7 bases map to TRBD1. The V gene's germline CDR1 is SNHLY and CDR2 FYNNEI. Trimming removed 9 bases from V and 1 base from J; junction bases left unmatched: 7. The CDR3 spans 14 residues. The CDR3 DNA reads TGTGCCAGTCTACAGGGGATAGGCACAGATACGCAGTATTTT. Translated: CASLQGIGTDTQYF.

V and J are TRBV7-6 and TRBJ2-3; D possibly corresponds to TRBD2 (5 bases). The germline gives CDR1 SGHVS, CDR2 FNYEAQ. The CDR3 loop spans 16 amino acids. Trimming stripped 1 base from V and 4 bases from J, with 15 bases between. Here the CDR3 reads CASSLGAARRADTQYF. DNA of the CDR3: TGTGCCAGCAGCTTAGGAGCTGCTAGGCGGGCAGATACGCAGTATTTT.

This chain links TRBV5-5 with TRBJ2-5, with D perhaps TRBD2 (6 bases). CDR3 length: 16 residues. Germline V lookup: CDR1 SGHKS, CDR2 YYEKEE (reference sequence). Trimming pared 3 bases from V and 5 bases from J, leaving 20 bases between. The CDR3 nucleotides read TGTGCCAGCAGCTCTTTACCGGGACTCAGTGCGGAGACCCAGTACTTC. It codes for CASSSLPGLSAETQYF. The variable domain in full, with the rest retrieved from reference TRBV5-5 and TRBJ2-5, is DAGVTQSPTHLIKTRGQQVTLRCSPISGHKSVSWYQQVLGQGPQFIFQYYEKEERGRGNFPDRFSARQFPNYSSELNVNALLLGDSALYLCASSSLPGLSAETQYFGPGTRLLVL.

CDR3: CASSNPRLANHYEQYF. As DNA, the CDR3 is TGTGCCAGCAGTAACCCCCGCCTAGCGAATCACTACGAGCAGTACTTC. This chain joins TRBV27 and TRBJ2-7; weak D call: TRBD2 (6 bases). This CDR3 is 16 amino acids long. Germline CDR1 MNHEY, CDR2 SMNVEV (reference sequence). Trimming removed 5 bases at V and 3 bases at J, with 20 bases between.

V usage is TRBV2 and J usage is TRBJ2-5; 8 bases match TRBD1. J lost 4 bases, V lost 5 bases, and 3 bases had no gene match. This CDR3 comprises 13 residues. CDR1 and CDR2 from the germline V gene are SNHLY and FYNNEI. The CDR3 protein is CASSSDRGETQYF. CDR3 coding DNA: TGTGCCAGCAGTAGTGACAGGGGAGAGACCCAGTACTTC.

The V gene is TRBV9, the J gene TRBJ2-1; 11 bases line up with TRBD2. Trimming removed 7 bases from V and 7 bases from J; junction bases left unmatched: 7. There are 14 residues in the CDR3. In germline, CDR1 is SGDLS, CDR2 YYNGEE. The CDR3 protein is CASGATSGANEQFF. CDR3 sequence (DNA): TGTGCCAGCGGGGCGACTAGCGGGGCAAATGAGCAGTTCTTC.

The chain is built from TRBV18 and TRBJ2-3, with D possibly being TRBD2 (6 bases). CDR1 KGHSH and CDR2 LQKENI come from the germline V gene. Trimming removed 2 bases at V and 4 bases at J, with 13 bases between. This CDR3 is 15 amino acids long. In DNA, the CDR3 is TGTGCCAGCTCACCAGCAGAGCGGGTTCCAGATACGCAGTATTTT. Translation: CASSPAERVPDTQYF. Based on the CDR3 plus reference TRBV18 and TRBJ2-3, the full variable domain is NAGVMQNPRHLVRRRGQEARLRCSPMKGHSHVYWYRQLPEEGLKFMVYLQKENIIDESGMPKERFSAEFPKEGPSILRIQQVVRGDSAAYFCASSPAERVPDTQYFGPGTRLTVL.

The chain combines TRBV7-9 with TRBJ1-4, with a weak D call TRBD1 (5 bases). The germline CDR1 and CDR2 sequences are SEHNR and FQNEAQ (reference sequence). The CDR3 totals 15 residues. Deletions cut 1 base from V and 4 bases from J, with 10 bases between. The CDR3: CASSLGDSNNEKLFF. CDR3 nucleotide sequence: TGTGCCAGCAGCTTAGGTGACAGCAATAATGAAAAACTGTTTTTT.

The chain is built from TRBV5-4 and TRBJ2-1; 12 positions agree with TRBD2. This CDR3 spans 15 amino acids. The V gene end was trimmed by 2 bases and the J gene end by 5 bases; junction bases not matched to a gene: 2. The germline V gene has CDR1 SGHNT and CDR2 YYREEE (reference sequence). CDR3 in amino acids: CASSFRLAGDNEQFF. DNA of the CDR3: TGTGCCAGCAGCTTCCGACTAGCGGGAGACAATGAGCAGTTCTTC.

The chain uses TRBV28 and TRBJ2-5; tentative D call: TRBD2 (5 bases). The CDR3 length is 13 residues. V was trimmed by 8 bases and J by 2 bases, leaving 12 bases between them. Germline assignment: CDR1 MDHEN and CDR2 SYDVKM. The CDR3 DNA is TGTGCCAGCCTGAGCCGGGGACAAGAGACCCAGTACTTC. Its protein is CASLSRGQETQYF. The whole variable domain, remainder taken from reference TRBV28 and TRBJ2-5, is DVKVTQSSRYLVKRTGEKVFLECVQDMDHENMFWYRQDPGLGLRLIYFSYDVKMKEKGDIPEGYSVSREKKERFSLILESASTNQTSMYLCASLSRGQETQYFGPGTRLLVL.

This chain links TRBV2 with TRBJ2-3; 14 positions match TRBD2. The CDR3 is 16 amino acids. With V trimmed by 10 bases and J by 6 bases, 12 bases remained unmatched. Looked up from germline, CDR1 is SNHLY and CDR2 is FYNNEI. Here the CDR3 reads CAIETSGGGIRDTQYF. The CDR3 DNA follows: TGTGCCATCGAGACTAGCGGGGGGGGGATTAGGGATACGCAGTATTTT.

The chain carries TRBV2 and TRBJ1-5; tentatively, D is TRBD1 (5 bases). The CDR3 has 13 amino acids. Germline V gives CDR1 SNHLY, CDR2 FYNNEI. Trimming shortened V by 6 bases and J by 6 bases, and 12 bases separated the two germline ends. The CDR3 is CASRWGKGQPQHF. CDR3 nucleotides: TGTGCCAGCAGGTGGGGCAAAGGTCAGCCCCAGCATTTT.

The rearrangement joins TRBV6-4 to TRBJ2-6, with 7 bases aligning to TRBD2. This CDR3 has 16 amino acids. CDR1 MRHNA and CDR2 SNTAGT come from the germline V gene. The trim removed 2 bases at V and 3 bases at J, leaving 4 bases unmatched. The CDR3 bases are TGTGCCAGCAGTGACAGGGCGGGAGTTGGGGCCAACGTCCTGACTTTC. Amino acid sequence: CASSDRAGVGANVLTF.

The chain carries TRBV5-6 and TRBJ1-2; D may be TRBD1 (6 bases). In germline, CDR1 is SGHDT, CDR2 YYEEEE. The CDR3 spans 16 residues. V was pared by 3 bases and J by 3 bases, with 18 bases between. The CDR3 DNA follows: TGTGCCAGCAGCTCCCCCCTAACAGGGTTGGACTATGGCTACACCTTC. The encoded protein is CASSSPLTGLDYGYTF.

The V and J genes are TRBV5-6 and TRBJ2-1; perhaps TRBD1 as D (5 bases). This CDR3 contains 13 residues. V gave up 4 bases and J gave up 9 bases, with 14 bases separating them. Germline CDR1 SGHDT, CDR2 YYEEEE. The CDR3 DNA reads as TGTGCCAGCAGCGGGGCCCGCACGAGTGAGCAGTTCTTC. It translates to CASSGARTSEQFF.

V is TRBV2 and J is TRBJ2-2; 10 nucleotides align to TRBD1. Germline CDR1 is SNHLY and CDR2 is FYNNEI. Trimming took 7 bases from V and 2 from J; bases not matched to a gene: 4. The CDR3 runs 15 residues. The CDR3 DNA is TGTGCCAGCAAGCGGACAGGGGGAAACACCGGGGAGCTGTTTTTT. It yields the protein CASKRTGGNTGELFF.

The chain employs TRBV28 and TRBJ1-1; D perhaps matches TRBD1 (6 bases). Deletions cut 5 bases from V and 0 bases from J, with 22 bases between. The CDR3 extends over 18 amino acids. From germline, CDR1 is MDHEN and CDR2 SYDVKM. CDR3: CASSPGQSGTRVNTEAFF. Here the CDR3 DNA reads TGTGCCAGCAGTCCCGGACAGTCGGGGACCCGGGTGAACACTGAAGCTTTCTTT.

The chain employs TRBV19 and TRBJ1-2; TRBD1 aligns across 7 bases. The ends lost 5 bases at V and 5 bases at J; junction bases unmatched: 5. The CDR3 has 13 residues. CDR1 and CDR2 from the germline V gene are LNHDA and SQIVND (reference sequence). CDR3 sequence: CASSQGGYYGYTF. The CDR3 DNA sequence: TGTGCCAGTAGTCAAGGGGGCTATTATGGCTACACCTTC.